Sequencing of this T cell receptor beta chain was carried out in a study of CD8 T cells in Susac syndrome. CD8+ and CD4+ T cells circulating in blood were sequenced for TCR beta. Negative isolation was used for CD8+ and CD4+ T cells and FACS enrichment for TEMRA cells. Random hexamers were used to reverse transcribe the RNA input (about 0.5 to 1 ug). The TCR beta CDR3 was amplified by immunoSEQ multiplex PCR across 54 Vbeta, 13 Jbeta. One entry per CDR3 protein, called by TCRdb with MiXCR from the immunoSEQ multiplex PCR reads. This sample has 150,000 to 200,000 distinct CDR3 sequences, with about 90% found just once. The CDR3 is made up of 13 amino acids. Germline V lookup: CDR1 SQVTM, CDR2 ANQGSEA. V lost 7 bases to trimming and J lost 7 bases; unmatched junction nucleotides: 7.

The sequence derives from a human donor in good health. Sequenced sample: CD4+ T cells from PBMCs. This chain connects TRBV29-1 to TRBJ2-5, with 12 positions matching TRBD2. CDR3 nucleotide sequence: TGCAGCGCCGTTACGGGACTAGCGGGGACCCAGTACTTC. Protein product: CSAVTGLAGTQYF.